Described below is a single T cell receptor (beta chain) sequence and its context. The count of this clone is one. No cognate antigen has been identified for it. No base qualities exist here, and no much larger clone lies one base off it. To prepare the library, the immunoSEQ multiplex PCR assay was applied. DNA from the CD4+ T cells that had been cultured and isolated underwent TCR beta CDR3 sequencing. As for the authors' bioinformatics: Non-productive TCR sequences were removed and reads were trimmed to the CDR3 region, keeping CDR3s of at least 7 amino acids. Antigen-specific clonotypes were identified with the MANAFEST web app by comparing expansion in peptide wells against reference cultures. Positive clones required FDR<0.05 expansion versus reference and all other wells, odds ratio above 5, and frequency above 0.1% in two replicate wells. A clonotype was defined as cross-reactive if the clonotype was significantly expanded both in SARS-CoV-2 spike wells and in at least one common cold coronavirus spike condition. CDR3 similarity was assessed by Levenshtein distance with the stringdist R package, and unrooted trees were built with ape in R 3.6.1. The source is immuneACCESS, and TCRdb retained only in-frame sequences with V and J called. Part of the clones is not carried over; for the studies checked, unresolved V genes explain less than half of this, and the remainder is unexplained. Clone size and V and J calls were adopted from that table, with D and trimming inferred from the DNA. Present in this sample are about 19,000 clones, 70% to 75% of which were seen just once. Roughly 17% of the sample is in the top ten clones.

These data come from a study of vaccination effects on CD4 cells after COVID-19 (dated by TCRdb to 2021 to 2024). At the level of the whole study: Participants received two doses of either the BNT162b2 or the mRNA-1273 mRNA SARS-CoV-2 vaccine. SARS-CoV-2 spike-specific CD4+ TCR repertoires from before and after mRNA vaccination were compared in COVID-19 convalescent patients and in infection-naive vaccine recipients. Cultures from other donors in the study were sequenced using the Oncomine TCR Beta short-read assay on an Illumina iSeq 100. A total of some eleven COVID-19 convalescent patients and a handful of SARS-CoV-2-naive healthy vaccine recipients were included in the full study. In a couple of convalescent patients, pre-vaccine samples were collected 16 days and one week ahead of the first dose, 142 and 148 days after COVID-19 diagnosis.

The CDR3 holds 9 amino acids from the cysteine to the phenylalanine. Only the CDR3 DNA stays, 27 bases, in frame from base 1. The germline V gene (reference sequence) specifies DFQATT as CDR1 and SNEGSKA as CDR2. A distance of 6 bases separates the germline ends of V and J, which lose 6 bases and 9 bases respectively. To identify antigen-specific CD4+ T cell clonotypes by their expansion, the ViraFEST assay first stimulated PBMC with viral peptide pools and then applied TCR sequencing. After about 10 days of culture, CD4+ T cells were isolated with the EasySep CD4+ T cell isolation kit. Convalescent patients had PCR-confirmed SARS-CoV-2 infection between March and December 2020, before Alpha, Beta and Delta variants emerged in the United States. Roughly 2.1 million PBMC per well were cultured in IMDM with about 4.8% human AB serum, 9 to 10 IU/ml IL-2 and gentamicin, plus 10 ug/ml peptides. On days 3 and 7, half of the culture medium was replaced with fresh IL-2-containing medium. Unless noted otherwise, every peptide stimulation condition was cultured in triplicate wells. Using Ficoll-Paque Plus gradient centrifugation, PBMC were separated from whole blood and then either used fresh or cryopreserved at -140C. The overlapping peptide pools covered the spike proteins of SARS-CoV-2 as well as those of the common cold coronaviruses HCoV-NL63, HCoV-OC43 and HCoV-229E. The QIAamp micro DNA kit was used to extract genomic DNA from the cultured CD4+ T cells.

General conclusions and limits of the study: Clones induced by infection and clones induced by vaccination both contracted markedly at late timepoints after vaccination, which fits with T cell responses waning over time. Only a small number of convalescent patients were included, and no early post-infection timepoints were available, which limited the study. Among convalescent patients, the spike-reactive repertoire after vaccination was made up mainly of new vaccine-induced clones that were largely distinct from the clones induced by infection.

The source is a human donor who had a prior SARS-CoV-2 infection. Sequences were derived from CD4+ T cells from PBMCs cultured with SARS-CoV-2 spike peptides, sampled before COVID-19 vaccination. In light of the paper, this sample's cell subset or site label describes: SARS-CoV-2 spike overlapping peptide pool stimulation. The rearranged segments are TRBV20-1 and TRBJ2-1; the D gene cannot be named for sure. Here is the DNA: TGCAGTGCGTCCCGTGAGCAGTTCTTC. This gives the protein CSASREQFF.